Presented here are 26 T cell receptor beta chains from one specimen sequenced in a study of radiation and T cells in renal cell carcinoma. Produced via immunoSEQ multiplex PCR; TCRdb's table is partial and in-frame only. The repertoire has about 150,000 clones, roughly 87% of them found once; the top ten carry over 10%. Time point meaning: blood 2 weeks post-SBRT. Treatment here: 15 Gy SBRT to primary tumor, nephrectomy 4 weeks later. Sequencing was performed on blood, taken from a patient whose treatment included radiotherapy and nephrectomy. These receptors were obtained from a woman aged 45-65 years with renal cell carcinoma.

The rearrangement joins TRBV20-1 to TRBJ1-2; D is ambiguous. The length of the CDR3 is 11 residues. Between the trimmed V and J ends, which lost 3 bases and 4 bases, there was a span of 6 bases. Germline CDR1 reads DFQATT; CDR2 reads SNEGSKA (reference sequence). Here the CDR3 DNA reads TGCAGTGCTAGTCGGGGCTATGGCTACACCTTC. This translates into CSASRGYGYTF.

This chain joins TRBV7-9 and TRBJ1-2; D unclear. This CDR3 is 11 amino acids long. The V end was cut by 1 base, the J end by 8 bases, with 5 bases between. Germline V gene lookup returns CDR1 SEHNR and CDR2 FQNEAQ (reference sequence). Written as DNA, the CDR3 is TGTGCCAGCAGCTTAGTTGGGGGCTACACCTTC. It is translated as CASSLVGGYTF.

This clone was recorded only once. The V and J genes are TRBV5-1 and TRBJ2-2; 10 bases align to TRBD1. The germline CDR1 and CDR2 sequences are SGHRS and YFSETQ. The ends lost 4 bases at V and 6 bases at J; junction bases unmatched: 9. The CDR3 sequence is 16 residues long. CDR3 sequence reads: CASSARQGAGAGELFF. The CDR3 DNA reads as TGCGCCAGCAGCGCCAGACAGGGGGCTGGAGCCGGGGAGCTGTTTTTT.

The CDR3 spells CASSTGQAYGYTF. The CDR3 DNA follows: TGTGCCAGCAGCACAGGACAGGCCTATGGCTACACCTTC. V usage is TRBV11-2 and J usage is TRBJ1-2, with TRBD1 matching 7 bases. Germline lookup yields CDR1 SGHAT and CDR2 FQNNGV. Unmatched junction bases numbered 4, after V lost 5 bases and J lost 4 bases. This CDR3 contains 13 residues.

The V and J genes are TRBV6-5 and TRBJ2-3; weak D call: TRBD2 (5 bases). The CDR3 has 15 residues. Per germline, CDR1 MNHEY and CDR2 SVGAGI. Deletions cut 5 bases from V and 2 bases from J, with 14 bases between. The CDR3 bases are TGTGCCAGCAGTCCCCGAGGAGGCGTCACAGATACGCAGTATTTT. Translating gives CASSPRGGVTDTQYF.

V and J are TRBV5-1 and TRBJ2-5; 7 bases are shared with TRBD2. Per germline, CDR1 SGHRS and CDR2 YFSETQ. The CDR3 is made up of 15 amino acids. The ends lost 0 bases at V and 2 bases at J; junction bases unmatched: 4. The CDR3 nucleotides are TGCGCCAGCAGCTTGGCCGTGGGGGGGCAAGAGACCCAGTACTTC. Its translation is CASSLAVGGQETQYF.

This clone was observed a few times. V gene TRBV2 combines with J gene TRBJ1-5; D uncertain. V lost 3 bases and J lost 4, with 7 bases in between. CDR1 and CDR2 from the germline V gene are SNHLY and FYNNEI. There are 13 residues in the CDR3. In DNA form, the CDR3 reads TGTGCCAGCAGTGAGGGCAGTAATCAGCCCCAGCATTTT. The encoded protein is CASSEGSNQPQHF.

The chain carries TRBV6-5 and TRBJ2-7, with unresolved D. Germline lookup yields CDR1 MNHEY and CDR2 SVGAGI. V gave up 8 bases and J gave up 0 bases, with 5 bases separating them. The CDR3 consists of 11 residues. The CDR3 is CASGRSYEQYF. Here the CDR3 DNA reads TGTGCCAGCGGCCGCTCCTACGAGCAGTACTTC.

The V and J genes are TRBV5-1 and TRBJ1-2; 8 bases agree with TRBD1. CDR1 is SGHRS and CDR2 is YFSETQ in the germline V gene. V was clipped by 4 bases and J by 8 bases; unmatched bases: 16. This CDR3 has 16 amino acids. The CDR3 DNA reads TGCGCCAGCAGCCCCGGACAGGGCGAAGTCATTTCGGGCTACACCTTC. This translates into CASSPGQGEVISGYTF. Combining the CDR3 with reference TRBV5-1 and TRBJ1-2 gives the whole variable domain KAGVTQTPRYLIKTRGQQVTLSCSPISGHRSVSWYQQTPGQGLQFLFEYFSETQRNKGNFPGRFSGRQFSNSRSEMNVSTLELGDSALYLCASSPGQGEVISGYTFGSGTRLTVV.

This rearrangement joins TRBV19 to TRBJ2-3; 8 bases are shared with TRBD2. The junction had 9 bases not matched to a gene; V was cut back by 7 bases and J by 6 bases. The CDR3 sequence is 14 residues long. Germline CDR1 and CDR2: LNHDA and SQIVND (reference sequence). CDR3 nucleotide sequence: TGTGCCAGTACAGCGGGGGTAACGGCGGATACGCAGTATTTT. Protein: CASTAGVTADTQYF.

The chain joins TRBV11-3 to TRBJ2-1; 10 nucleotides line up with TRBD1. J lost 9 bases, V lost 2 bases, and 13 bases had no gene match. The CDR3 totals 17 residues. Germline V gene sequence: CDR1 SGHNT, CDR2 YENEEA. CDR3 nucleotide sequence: TGTGCCAGCAGCTTATGGGGGACAGGGGTGTTCCACAGTGAGCAGTTCTTC. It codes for CASSLWGTGVFHSEQFF.

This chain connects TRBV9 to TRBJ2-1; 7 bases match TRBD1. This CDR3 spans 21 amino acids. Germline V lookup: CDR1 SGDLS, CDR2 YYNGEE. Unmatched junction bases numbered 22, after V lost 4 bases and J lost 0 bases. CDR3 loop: CASSPATRGGLNPFSYNEQFF. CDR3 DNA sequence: TGTGCCAGCAGCCCTGCTACCCGAGGGGGCCTAAACCCTTTCTCCTACAATGAGCAGTTCTTC. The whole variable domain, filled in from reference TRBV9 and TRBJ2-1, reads DSGVTQTPKHLITATGQRVTLRCSPRSGDLSVYWYQQSLDQGLQFLIQYYNGEERAKGNILERFSAQQFPDLHSELNLSSLELGDSALYFCASSPATRGGLNPFSYNEQFFGPGTRLTVL.

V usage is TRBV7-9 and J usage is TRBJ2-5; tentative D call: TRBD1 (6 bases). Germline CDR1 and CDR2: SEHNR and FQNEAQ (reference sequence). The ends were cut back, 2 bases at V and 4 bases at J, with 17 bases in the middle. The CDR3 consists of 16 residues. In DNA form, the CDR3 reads TGTGCCAGCAGCTTATGGGATGGGGTAGGGGGAGAGACCCAGTACTTC. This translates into CASSLWDGVGGETQYF.

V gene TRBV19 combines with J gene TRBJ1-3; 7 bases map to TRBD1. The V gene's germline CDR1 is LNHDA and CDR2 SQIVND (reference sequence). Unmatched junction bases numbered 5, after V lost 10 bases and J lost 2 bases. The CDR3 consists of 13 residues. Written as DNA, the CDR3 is TGTGCCACGCGACAGGGAGCTGGAAACACCATATATTTT. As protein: CATRQGAGNTIYF.

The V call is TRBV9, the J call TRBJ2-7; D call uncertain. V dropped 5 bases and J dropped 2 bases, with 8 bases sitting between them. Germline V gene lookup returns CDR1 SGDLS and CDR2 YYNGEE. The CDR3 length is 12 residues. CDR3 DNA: TGTGCCAGCAGTCCCGACGCCTACGAGCAGTACTTC. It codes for CASSPDAYEQYF.

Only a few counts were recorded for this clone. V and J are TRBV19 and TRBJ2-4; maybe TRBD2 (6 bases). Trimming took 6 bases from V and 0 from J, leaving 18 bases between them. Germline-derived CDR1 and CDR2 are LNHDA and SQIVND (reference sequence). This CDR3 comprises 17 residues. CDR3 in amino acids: CASSTYSGNLAKNIQYF. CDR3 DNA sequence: TGTGCCAGTAGCACCTATAGCGGTAACCTAGCCAAAAACATTCAGTACTTC.

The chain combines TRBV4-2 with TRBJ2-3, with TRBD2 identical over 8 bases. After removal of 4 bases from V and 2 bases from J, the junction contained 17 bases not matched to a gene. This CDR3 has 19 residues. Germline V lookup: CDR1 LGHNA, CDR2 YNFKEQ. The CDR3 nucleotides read TGTGCCAGCAGCCCTCAATCCCAGATGACGGGGGGGTTCACAGATACGCAGTATTTT. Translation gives CASSPQSQMTGGFTDTQYF.

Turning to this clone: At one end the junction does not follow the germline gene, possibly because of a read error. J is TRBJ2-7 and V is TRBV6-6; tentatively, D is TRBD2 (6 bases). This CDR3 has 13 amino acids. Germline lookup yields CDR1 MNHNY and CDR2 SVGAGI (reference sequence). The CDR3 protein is CASSYSIRDLGVF. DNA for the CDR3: TGTGCCAGCAGTTACTCGATTCGGGACTTAGGAGTCTTC.

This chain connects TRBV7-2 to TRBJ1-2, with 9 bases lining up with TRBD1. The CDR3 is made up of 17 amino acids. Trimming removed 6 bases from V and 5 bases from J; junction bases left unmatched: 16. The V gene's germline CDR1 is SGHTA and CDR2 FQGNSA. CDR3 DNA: TGTGCCAGCAGAGAGCTGACAGGGGGTAGTCCGGGTTATGGCTACACCTTC. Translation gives CASRELTGGSPGYGYTF.

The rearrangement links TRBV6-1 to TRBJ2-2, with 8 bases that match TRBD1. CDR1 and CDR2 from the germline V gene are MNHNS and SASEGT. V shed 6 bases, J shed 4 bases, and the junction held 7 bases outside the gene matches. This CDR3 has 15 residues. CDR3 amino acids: CASRGQGAVTGELFF. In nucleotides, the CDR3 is TGTGCCAGCAGGGGGCAGGGGGCAGTCACCGGGGAGCTGTTTTTT.

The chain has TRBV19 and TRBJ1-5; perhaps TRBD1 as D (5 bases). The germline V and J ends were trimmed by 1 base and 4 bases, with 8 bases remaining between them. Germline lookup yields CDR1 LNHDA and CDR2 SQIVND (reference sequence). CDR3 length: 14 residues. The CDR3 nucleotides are TGTGCCAGTAGTATAGCTAGGGGTAATCAGCCCCAGCATTTT. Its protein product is CASSIARGNQPQHF.

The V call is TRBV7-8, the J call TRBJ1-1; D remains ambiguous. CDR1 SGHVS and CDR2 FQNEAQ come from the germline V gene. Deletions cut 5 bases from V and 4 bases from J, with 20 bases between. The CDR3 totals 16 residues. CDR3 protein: CASSLTQFWEGTEAFF. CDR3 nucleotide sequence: TGTGCCAGCAGCCTCACTCAGTTCTGGGAGGGCACTGAAGCTTTCTTT.

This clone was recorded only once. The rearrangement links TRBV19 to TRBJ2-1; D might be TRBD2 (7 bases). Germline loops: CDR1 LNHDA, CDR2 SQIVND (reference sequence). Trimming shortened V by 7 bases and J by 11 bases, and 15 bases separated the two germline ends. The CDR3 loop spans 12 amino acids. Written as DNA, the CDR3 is TGTGCCAGTACCTCCGAGGGGGGGCAGCAGTTCTTC. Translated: CASTSEGGQQFF.

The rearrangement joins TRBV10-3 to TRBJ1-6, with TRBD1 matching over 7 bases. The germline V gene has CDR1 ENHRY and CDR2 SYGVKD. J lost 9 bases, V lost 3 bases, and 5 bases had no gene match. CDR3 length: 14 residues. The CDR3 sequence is CAISDQGEGSPLHF. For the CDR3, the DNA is TGTGCCATCAGTGACCAGGGGGAAGGTTCACCCCTCCACTTT.

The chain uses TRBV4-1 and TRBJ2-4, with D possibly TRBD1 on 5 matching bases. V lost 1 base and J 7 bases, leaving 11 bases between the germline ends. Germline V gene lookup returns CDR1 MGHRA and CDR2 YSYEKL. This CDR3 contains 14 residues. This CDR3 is CASSQGSSGNIQYF. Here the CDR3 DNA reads TGCGCCAGCAGCCAAGGGAGTTCAGGGAACATTCAGTACTTC.

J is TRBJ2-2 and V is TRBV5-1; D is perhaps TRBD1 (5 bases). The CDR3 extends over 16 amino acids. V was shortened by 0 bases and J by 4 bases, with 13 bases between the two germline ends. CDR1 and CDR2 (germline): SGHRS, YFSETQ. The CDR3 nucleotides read TGCGCCAGCAGCTTGGCCCTAGGGGTTGGCACCGGGGAGCTGTTTTTT. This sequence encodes CASSLALGVGTGELFF.